One and the same sample provided the 21 T cell receptor beta chains below, sequenced in a study of early T cells in non-severe SARS-CoV-2 infection. Using its own MiXCR run on the 5' RACE reads, TCRdb lists one record per CDR3 protein. Of some 97,000 distinct CDR3 sequences detected, approximately 10% appear once; the ten largest clones hold roughly 4.5%. The sequencing here drew on whole blood, taken at baseline. The receptors derive from an adult who was a healthcare worker with PCR-confirmed SARS-CoV-2 infection or an uninfected control (not recorded which).

This clonotype was seen a few times. This chain uses TRBV20-1 with TRBJ1-3; TRBD1 is a possible D gene (5 bases). This CDR3 comprises 14 residues. Germline CDR1 reads DFQATT; CDR2 reads SNEGSKA (reference sequence). The germline V and J ends were trimmed by 3 bases and 2 bases, with 11 bases remaining between them. The CDR3 sequence is CSARDTETGNTIYF. Written as DNA, the CDR3 is TGCAGTGCTAGGGACACCGAAACTGGAAACACCATATATTTT.

This clonotype was seen only a few times. The V gene is TRBV18, the J gene TRBJ2-5; D not resolved. CDR1 is KGHSH, CDR2 LQKENI, per germline. Trimming pared 3 bases from V and 3 bases from J, leaving 8 bases between. The CDR3 contains 13 residues. CDR3 amino acids: CASSPSRKETQYF. CDR3 in DNA: TGTGCCAGCTCACCGTCCAGGAAAGAGACCCAGTACTTC.

In its sample, this clonotype was seen a few times. The chain has TRBV6-6 and TRBJ2-7; TRBD2 matches at 13 bases. CDR1 and CDR2 (germline): MNHNY, SVGAGI (reference sequence). This CDR3 region has 17 residues. Trimming cost V 2 bases and J 6 bases; bases outside gene matches: 10. CDR3 nucleotide sequence: TGTGCCAGCAGTTACCCCACCGGACTAGCGGGAGAGGGCGAGCAGTACTTC. Translating it yields CASSYPTGLAGEGEQYF.

This clonotype was seen at least ten times. The genes are TRBV5-8 and TRBJ2-1; perhaps TRBD1 as D (5 bases). Trimming took off 2 bases at V and 7 bases at J, with 7 bases between the two ends. The germline CDR1 and CDR2 sequences are SGHTS and YDEGEE. CDR3 length: 12 amino acids. The CDR3 DNA follows: TGTGCCAGCAGCTTTAACAGGAATGAGCAGTTCTTC. Translated, it gives CASSFNRNEQFF.

In its sample, this clonotype was seen a few times. The J gene is TRBJ2-2, the V gene TRBV3-1; maybe TRBD2 (5 bases). CDR3 size: 16 residues. Trimming left V 2 bases short and J 5 bases short, with 15 bases between. From germline, CDR1 is LGHDT and CDR2 YNNKEL (reference sequence). Here the CDR3 reads CASSQFPAELTGELFF. DNA of the CDR3: TGTGCCAGCAGCCAATTCCCAGCGGAACTAACCGGGGAGCTGTTTTTT.

This clonotype was seen repeatedly, ten times or more. The V call is TRBV6-2 or TRBV6-3, the J call TRBJ2-3; D is unclear. V gave up 3 bases and J gave up 1 base, with 8 bases separating them. The CDR3 loop spans 14 amino acids. The germline V gene has CDR1 MNHEY and CDR2 SVGEGT. CDR3 sequence reads: CASSYWQGTDTQYF. CDR3 bases: TGTGCCAGCAGTTATTGGCAGGGCACAGATACGCAGTATTTT.

In its sample, this clonotype was seen a few times. This chain links TRBV7-3 with TRBJ2-5; possible D gene TRBD2, 5 bases. Trimming pared 5 bases from V and 6 bases from J, leaving 19 bases between. The germline V gene encodes CDR1 SGHTA and CDR2 FQGTGA. CDR3 length equals 15 residues. The chain's CDR3 is CASSEAGGRHQTQYF. In DNA form, the CDR3 reads TGTGCCAGCAGCGAGGCCGGAGGACGACATCAGACCCAGTACTTC.

The chain carries TRBV10-1 and TRBJ1-1, with 9 positions matching TRBD1. Per the germline V gene, CDR1 is WNHNN and CDR2 is SYGVQD (reference sequence). V lost 2 bases to trimming and J lost 7 bases; unmatched junction nucleotides: 8. This CDR3 has 15 residues. The CDR3 bases are TGCGCCAGCAGTGAGGGACAGGGGCGCTTCGGTGAAGCTTTCTTT. Translation gives CASSEGQGRFGEAFF.

This clonotype was counted only a few times. This rearrangement joins TRBV10-3 to TRBJ2-5; D is possibly TRBD2 (5 bases). There are 15 residues in the CDR3. V was pared by 4 bases and J by 4 bases, with 16 bases between. CDR1 is ENHRY, CDR2 SYGVKD, per germline. CDR3 sequence reads: CAISAYPGMGETQYF. The CDR3 coding sequence is TGTGCCATCAGTGCCTACCCGGGGATGGGAGAGACCCAGTACTTC.

The V gene is TRBV4-3, the J gene TRBJ2-1; D gene ambiguous. Per the germline V gene, CDR1 is LGHNA and CDR2 is YSLEER. The CDR3 has 15 amino acids. V was shortened by 0 bases and J by 0 bases, with 6 bases between the two germline ends. This CDR3 is CASSQDWSSYNEQFF. In DNA, the CDR3 is TGCGCCAGCAGCCAAGACTGGAGCTCCTACAATGAGCAGTTCTTC.

This clonotype appeared many times. The rearrangement links TRBV7-2 to TRBJ2-1; TRBD2 matches at 8 bases. The ends lost 5 bases at V and 6 bases at J; junction bases unmatched: 9. Germline V gives CDR1 SGHTA, CDR2 FQGNSA. The CDR3 extends over 15 amino acids. The DNA of the CDR3 is TGTGCCAGCAGCCCGAGCGGGAGAGGTCGCAATGAGCAGTTCTTC. Its translation: CASSPSGRGRNEQFF.

This clonotype was detected a few times. The V and J genes are TRBV29-1 and TRBJ1-1; 8 bases match TRBD1. Trimming cost V 4 bases and J 11 bases; bases outside gene matches: 12. The CDR3 sequence is 13 residues long. Germline lookup yields CDR1 SQVTM and CDR2 ANQGSEA. The CDR3 reads CSVGSHWTGPAFF. In nucleotides, the CDR3 is TGCAGCGTTGGGTCACATTGGACAGGGCCCGCTTTCTTT.

This clonotype has only a few counts. The gene calls are TRBV12-3 or TRBV12-4 and TRBJ2-1; D possibly corresponds to TRBD2 (6 bases). V was trimmed by 2 bases and J by 7 bases, leaving 15 bases between them. The length of the CDR3 is 15 residues. CDR3 in DNA: TGTGCCAGCAGTTTAAAAGGCGGGGTGGGGAATGAGCAGTTCTTC. Residues: CASSLKGGVGNEQFF.

This clonotype occurred many times. The chain carries TRBV6-6 and TRBJ2-3; D may be TRBD2 (6 bases). There are 15 residues in the CDR3. CDR1 is MNHNY and CDR2 is SVGAGI in the germline V gene (reference sequence). V dropped 8 bases and J dropped 3 bases, with 18 bases sitting between them. CDR3 coding DNA: TGTGCCAGCGGGGGAGGCAGGGTAGGAACAGATACGCAGTATTTT. This encodes CASGGGRVGTDTQYF.

This clonotype came up many times. The chain carries TRBV9 and TRBJ2-1; 10 bases fit TRBD2. Germline V gene sequence: CDR1 SGDLS, CDR2 YYNGEE. V shed 0 bases and J 9 bases; nucleotides not matched to a gene: 6. The CDR3 sequence is 15 residues long. The CDR3 region has the DNA TGTGCCAGCAGCGTAGCTGGGACTAGCGAGGGTGAGCAGTTCTTC. Its protein product is CASSVAGTSEGEQFF.

The V and J genes are TRBV6-1 and TRBJ1-4; D possibly corresponds to TRBD1 (5 bases). CDR1 MNHNS and CDR2 SASEGT come from the germline V gene. This CDR3 contains 15 residues. The ends were cut back, 2 bases at V and 8 bases at J, with 15 bases in the middle. The CDR3 spells CASSENRQGNEKLFF. The CDR3 nucleotides read TGTGCCAGCAGTGAAAATCGGCAGGGTAACGAAAAACTGTTTTTT.

The sample holds many counts of this clonotype. J is TRBJ1-1 and V is TRBV14, with D perhaps matching TRBD1 (6 bases). CDR1 and CDR2 from the germline V gene are SGHDN and FVKESK. Between the trimmed V and J ends, which lost 5 bases and 3 bases, there was a span of 13 bases. CDR3 size: 14 residues. CDR3 in DNA: TGTGCCAGCAGCTCTACACAGGGAGACACTGAAGCTTTCTTT. Its protein product is CASSSTQGDTEAFF.

This clonotype was recorded many times. The genes are TRBV7-3 and TRBJ2-3; D unresolved. V was trimmed by 4 bases and J by 2 bases, leaving 4 bases between them. This CDR3 is 12 amino acids long. The germline V gene encodes CDR1 SGHTA and CDR2 FQGTGA. The CDR3 nucleotides read TGTGCCAGCAGCTCCACCACAGATACGCAGTATTTT. It yields the protein CASSSTTDTQYF.

This clonotype was found many times. The rearrangement links TRBV5-1 to TRBJ2-2, with 8 nucleotides matching TRBD1. Losses at the gene ends were 0 bases for V and 5 bases for J; bases not matched to a gene: 3. The CDR3 runs to 15 residues. CDR1 and CDR2 (germline): SGHRS, YFSETQ. The CDR3 nucleotides read TGCGCCAGCAGCTTGGAGACAGGGGAAACCGGGGAGCTGTTTTTT. As protein: CASSLETGETGELFF. Together with reference TRBV5-1 and TRBJ2-2, the CDR3 gives the full variable domain: KAGVTQTPRYLIKTRGQQVTLSCSPISGHRSVSWYQQTPGQGLQFLFEYFSETQRNKGNFPGRFSGRQFSNSRSEMNVSTLELGDSALYLCASSLETGETGELFFGEGSRLTVL.

This clonotype has more than one count but fewer than ten. The chain is built from TRBV4-1 and TRBJ2-7, with 7 bases matching TRBD2. This CDR3 has 13 residues. V lost 1 base, J lost 3 bases, and 0 bases stayed unmatched. Germline V lookup: CDR1 MGHRA, CDR2 YSYEKL. The CDR3 loop is CASSQGTSYEQYF. The CDR3 bases are TGCGCCAGCAGCCAAGGGACTAGCTACGAGCAGTACTTC.

This clonotype was seen ten or more times. V gene TRBV18 combines with J gene TRBJ1-3, with D unresolved. The CDR3 totals 17 residues. From germline, CDR1 is KGHSH and CDR2 LQKENI. V was clipped by 3 bases and J by 2 bases, with 17 bases between them. CDR3 coding DNA: TGTGCCAGCTCACCGCCGGGTGGGGAGGCTGCTGGAAACACCATATATTTT. Translation: CASSPPGGEAAGNTIYF.